Listed here is a single T cell receptor beta chain. The CDR3 has 20 residues. CDR1 and CDR2 from the germline V gene are LGHDT and YNNKEL (reference sequence). Trimming removed 0 bases from V and 0 bases from J, with 23 bases in between. The sample comes from a study of blood T cell repertoires in COVID-19. In terms of age and location, participants ranged from roughly 18 to 95 years and lived in about two dozen US areas. All recovered Cohort 3 donors got two negative PCRs, got clearance, or saw symptom resolution. Per the original data handling: Amplified reference gene primers provided the basis for estimating nucleated cell counts. Generated by immunoSEQ multiplex PCR, the TCRdb table keeps only in-frame clones and is missing some. For V, J and clone size, that table is used; D and trimming come from the DNA. The sample yields 280,000 or so clones, about 83% seen once.

The receptor was derived from a woman in her thirties or forties who had recovered from COVID-19. This rearrangement joins TRBV3-1 (or the pseudogene TRBV3-2) to TRBJ1-2, with D unclear. Sequenced material: PBMCs or T cells enriched from blood (not recorded which). CDR3 bases: TGTGCCAGCAGCCAAGATGGGCCAGACGAAAAGCCATATTCTAACTATGGCTACACCTTC. This sequence encodes CASSQDGPDEKPYSNYGYTF.